Listed here are 7 T cell receptor beta chains from one sample, sequenced in a study of blood T cell repertoires in COVID-19. Assay used: immunoSEQ multiplex PCR; TCRdb lists only in-frame clones, some missing. The sample consists of about 140,000 clones, about nine tenths of them appearing once. The sample consisted of peripheral blood. These receptors were taken from a woman of 80 years or more with acute or convalescent COVID-19.

The J gene is TRBJ1-6, the V gene TRBV6-6; D is undetermined. The V gene lost 8 bases and the J gene lost 8 bases, with 7 bases spanning the gap. The CDR3 length is 11 residues. Germline CDR1 is MNHNY and CDR2 is SVGAGI (reference sequence). CDR3 coding DNA: TGTGCCAGCCGTATCGATTCACCCCTCCACTTT. It codes for CASRIDSPLHF.

CDR3: CAWSVRDNTEAFF. The CDR3, as DNA: TGTGCCTGGAGTGTGAGGGATAACACTGAAGCTTTCTTT. The chain is built from TRBV30 and TRBJ1-1; no firm D call. Germline values: CDR1 GTSNPN, CDR2 SVGIG (reference sequence). The CDR3 consists of 13 residues. V was clipped by 0 bases and J by 2 bases, with 7 bases between them.

The chain is built from TRBV7-3 and TRBJ2-5; 9 bases fit TRBD1. This CDR3 has 15 residues. V was pared by 5 bases and J by 5 bases, with 9 bases of the junction left unmatched. Germline loops: CDR1 SGHTA, CDR2 FQGTGA. The CDR3 DNA follows: TGTGCCAGCAGCCTTATGGGACAGGGTAGGGAGACCCAGTACTTC. It codes for CASSLMGQGRETQYF.

V is TRBV19 and J is TRBJ2-7; the match to TRBD1 covers 11 bases. The CDR3 length is 15 residues. J gave up 4 bases and V 3 bases, and 5 bases lay outside the gene matches. CDR1 LNHDA and CDR2 SQIVND come from the germline V gene (reference sequence). CDR3 in amino acids: CASSMEGQGVYEQYF. The CDR3 DNA follows: TGTGCCAGTAGTATGGAGGGACAGGGGGTTTACGAGCAGTACTTC.

The V call is TRBV27, the J call TRBJ1-6; a weak D match, TRBD1 (5 bases). V was clipped by 3 bases and J by 4 bases, with 10 bases between them. Germline lookup yields CDR1 MNHEY and CDR2 SMNVEV (reference sequence). The CDR3 sequence is 15 residues long. In nucleotides, the CDR3 is TGTGCCAGCAGTTTCTCCAGGGTTTATAATTCACCCCTCCACTTT. This translates into CASSFSRVYNSPLHF.

The chain combines TRBV7-3 with TRBJ2-2; D remains unclear. Between the trimmed V and J ends, which lost 5 bases and 0 bases, there was a span of 13 bases. The CDR3 is 16 residues long. Germline lookup yields CDR1 SGHTA and CDR2 FQGTGA. The CDR3 protein is CASSRQATSNTGELFF. CDR3 DNA: TGTGCCAGCAGCCGTCAGGCCACCTCGAACACCGGGGAGCTGTTTTTT.

CDR3 nucleotide sequence: TGTGCCAGCAGCCTCCCCACGCAGTACGAGCAGTACTTC. Protein sequence: CASSLPTQYEQYF. The V and J genes are TRBV5-4 and TRBJ2-7; D gene ambiguous. The CDR3 runs to 13 residues. Trimming pared 4 bases from V and 4 bases from J, leaving 12 bases between. Germline V gene sequence: CDR1 SGHNT, CDR2 YYREEE (reference sequence).